This T cell receptor beta chain was profiled in a study of control samples from healthy donors and cancer patients. Profiled with immunoSEQ multiplex PCR; TCRdb holds only in-frame clones, not every one. The data show 150,000 to 200,000 clones, with over 85% seen just once and roughly 1.5% held by the top ten. Unmatched junction bases numbered 4, after V lost 0 bases and J lost 11 bases. This CDR3 is 12 amino acids long. Germline loops: CDR1 SGHRS, CDR2 YFSETQ. J is TRBJ1-1 and V is TRBV5-1; 7 positions agree with TRBD1. The TCR originated in a man younger than 40 in good health. Input material: blood. The CDR3 reads CASSLADRVAFF. The CDR3 DNA sequence: TGCGCCAGCAGCTTGGCCGACAGGGTTGCTTTCTTT. Supplemented by reference TRBV5-1 and TRBJ1-1, the full variable domain reads KAGVTQTPRYLIKTRGQQVTLSCSPISGHRSVSWYQQTPGQGLQFLFEYFSETQRNKGNFPGRFSGRQFSNSRSEMNVSTLELGDSALYLCASSLADRVAFFGQGTRLTVV.